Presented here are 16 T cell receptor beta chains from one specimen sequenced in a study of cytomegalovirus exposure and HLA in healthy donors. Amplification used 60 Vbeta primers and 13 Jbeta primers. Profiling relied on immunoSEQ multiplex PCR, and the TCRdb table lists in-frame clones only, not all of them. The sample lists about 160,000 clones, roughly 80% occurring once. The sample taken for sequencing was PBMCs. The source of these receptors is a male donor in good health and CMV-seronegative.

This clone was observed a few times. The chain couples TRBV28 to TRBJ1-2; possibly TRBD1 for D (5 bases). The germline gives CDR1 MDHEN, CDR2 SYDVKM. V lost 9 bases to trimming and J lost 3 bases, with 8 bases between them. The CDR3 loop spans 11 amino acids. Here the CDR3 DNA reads TGTGCCAGAGGGGAATACTATGGCTACACCTTC. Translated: CARGEYYGYTF.

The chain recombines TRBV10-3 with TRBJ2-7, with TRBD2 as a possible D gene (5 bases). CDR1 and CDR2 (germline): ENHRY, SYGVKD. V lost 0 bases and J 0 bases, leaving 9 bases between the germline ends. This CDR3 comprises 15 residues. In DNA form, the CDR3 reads TGTGCCATCAGTGAGTCGGGGAGACTCTCCTACGAGCAGTACTTC. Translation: CAISESGRLSYEQYF.

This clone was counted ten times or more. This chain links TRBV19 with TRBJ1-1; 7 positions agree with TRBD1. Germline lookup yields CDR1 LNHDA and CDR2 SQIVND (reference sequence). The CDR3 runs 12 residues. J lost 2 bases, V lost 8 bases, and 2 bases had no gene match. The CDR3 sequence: CASGQVNTEAFF. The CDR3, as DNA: TGTGCCAGTGGACAGGTTAACACTGAAGCTTTCTTT. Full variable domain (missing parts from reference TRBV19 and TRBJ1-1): DGGITQSPKYLFRKEGQNVTLSCEQNLNHDAMYWYRQDPGQGLRLIYYSQIVNDFQKGDIAEGYSVSREKKESFPLTVTSAQKNPTAFYLCASGQVNTEAFFGQGTRLTVV.

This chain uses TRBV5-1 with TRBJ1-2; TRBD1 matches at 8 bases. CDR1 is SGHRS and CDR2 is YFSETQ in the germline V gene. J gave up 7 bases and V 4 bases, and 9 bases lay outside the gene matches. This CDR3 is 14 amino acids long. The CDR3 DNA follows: TGCGCCAGCAGCGAATACTCAGGGGGCAGTGGCTACACCTTC. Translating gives CASSEYSGGSGYTF.

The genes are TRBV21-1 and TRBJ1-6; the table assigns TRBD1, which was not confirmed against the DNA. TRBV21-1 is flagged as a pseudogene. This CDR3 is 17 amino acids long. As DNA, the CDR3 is TGTGCCAGCAGCAAAGAAAGCAGGCAGGGGGATAATTCACCCCTCCACTTT. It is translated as CASSKESRQGDNSPLHF.

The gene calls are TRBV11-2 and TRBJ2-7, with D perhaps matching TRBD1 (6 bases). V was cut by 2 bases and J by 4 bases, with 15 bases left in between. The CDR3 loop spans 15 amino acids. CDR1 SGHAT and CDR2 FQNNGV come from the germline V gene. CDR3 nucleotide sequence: TGTGCCAGCAGCTTAATCCCCAGGGGACCTTACGAGCAGTACTTC. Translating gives CASSLIPRGPYEQYF. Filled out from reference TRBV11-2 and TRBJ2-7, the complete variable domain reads EAGVAQSPRYKIIEKRQSVAFWCNPISGHATLYWYQQILGQGPKLLIQFQNNGVVDDSQLPKDRFSAERLKGVDSTLKIQPAKLEDSAVYLCASSLIPRGPYEQYFGPGTRLTVT.

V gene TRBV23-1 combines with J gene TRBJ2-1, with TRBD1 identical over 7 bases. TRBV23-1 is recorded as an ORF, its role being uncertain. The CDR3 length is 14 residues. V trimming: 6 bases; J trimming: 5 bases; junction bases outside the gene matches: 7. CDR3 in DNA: TGCGCCAGCAGGAAACAGGGGTGGAACAATGAGCAGTTCTTC. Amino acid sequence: CASRKQGWNNEQFF.

The DNA of the CDR3 is TGCGCCAGCAAACGGACTAGCGGGAGTCTTTCCTACAATGAGCAGTTCTTC. Residues: CASKRTSGSLSYNEQFF. The rearrangement links TRBV5-1 to TRBJ2-1; 13 bases line up with TRBD2. V shed 6 bases, J shed 1 base, and the junction held 7 bases outside the gene matches. CDR3 length: 17 amino acids. CDR1 SGHRS and CDR2 YFSETQ come from the germline V gene.

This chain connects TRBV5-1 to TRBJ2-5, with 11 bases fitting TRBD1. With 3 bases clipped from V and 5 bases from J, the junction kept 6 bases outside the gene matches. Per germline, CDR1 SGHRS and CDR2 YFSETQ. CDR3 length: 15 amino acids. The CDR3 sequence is CASSSGTGGRETQYF. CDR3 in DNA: TGCGCCAGCAGCTCCGGGACAGGGGGAAGGGAGACCCAGTACTTC.

The CDR3 DNA reads TGTGCCAGCAGCTTGTACGGGAGACCCTACAATGAGCAGTTCTTC. Its protein is CASSLYGRPYNEQFF. This chain uses TRBV5-4 with TRBJ2-1; tentative D call: TRBD2 (6 bases). The CDR3 has 15 amino acids. The germline V gene has CDR1 SGHNT and CDR2 YYREEE (reference sequence). Trimming removed 1 base at V and 2 bases at J, with 10 bases between. The full variable domain, with the rest looked up from reference TRBV5-4 and TRBJ2-1, is ETGVTQSPTHLIKTRGQQVTLRCSSQSGHNTVSWYQQALGQGPQFIFQYYREEENGRGNFPPRFSGLQFPNYSSELNVNALELDDSALYLCASSLYGRPYNEQFFGPGTRLTVL.

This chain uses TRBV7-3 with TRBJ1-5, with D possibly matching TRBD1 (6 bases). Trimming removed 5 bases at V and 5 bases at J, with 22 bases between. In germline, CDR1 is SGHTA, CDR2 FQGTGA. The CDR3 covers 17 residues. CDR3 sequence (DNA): TGTGCCAGCAGCGGGGGGGACATCGACGTCTTCGATCAGCCCCAGCATTTT. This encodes CASSGGDIDVFDQPQHF.

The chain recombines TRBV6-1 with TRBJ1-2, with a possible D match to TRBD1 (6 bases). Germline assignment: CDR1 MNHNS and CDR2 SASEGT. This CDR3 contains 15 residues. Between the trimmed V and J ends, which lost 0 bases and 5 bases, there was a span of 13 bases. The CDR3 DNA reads TGTGCCAGCAGTGAAGCGACGACAAGGGGGTATGGCTACACCTTC. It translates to CASSEATTRGYGYTF.

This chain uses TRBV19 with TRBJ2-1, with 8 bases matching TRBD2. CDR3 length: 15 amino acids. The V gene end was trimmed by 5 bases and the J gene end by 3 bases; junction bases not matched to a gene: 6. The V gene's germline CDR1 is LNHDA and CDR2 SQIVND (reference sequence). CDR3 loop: CASSPPGRDYNEQFF. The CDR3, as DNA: TGTGCCAGTAGTCCACCCGGGAGGGACTACAATGAGCAGTTCTTC.

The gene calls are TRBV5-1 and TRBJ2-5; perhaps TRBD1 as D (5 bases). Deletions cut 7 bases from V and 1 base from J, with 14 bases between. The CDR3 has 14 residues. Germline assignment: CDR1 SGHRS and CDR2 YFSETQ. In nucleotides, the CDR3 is TGCGCCAGCCGTATAGGGGTGTCCCAAGAGACCCAGTACTTC. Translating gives CASRIGVSQETQYF.

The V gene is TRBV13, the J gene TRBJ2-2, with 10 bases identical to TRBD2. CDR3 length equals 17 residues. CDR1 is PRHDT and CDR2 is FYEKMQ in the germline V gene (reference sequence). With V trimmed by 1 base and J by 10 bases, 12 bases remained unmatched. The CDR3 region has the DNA TGTGCCAGCAGCTTAGAAGTGAGCGGGAGGGCCAAGGAGGAGCTGTTTTTT. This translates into CASSLEVSGRAKEELFF.

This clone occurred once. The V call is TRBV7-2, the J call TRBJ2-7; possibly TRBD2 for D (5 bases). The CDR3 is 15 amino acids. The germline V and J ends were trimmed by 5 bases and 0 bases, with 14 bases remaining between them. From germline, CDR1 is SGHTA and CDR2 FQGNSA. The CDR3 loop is CASSKTFDYSYEQYF. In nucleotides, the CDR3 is TGTGCCAGCAGCAAGACCTTCGACTACTCCTACGAGCAGTACTTC.